Listed here is a single T cell receptor beta chain. Its antigen is unidentified. The CDR3 is made up of 16 amino acids. Germline CDR1 is MDHEN and CDR2 is SYDVKM. V was cut by 4 bases and J by 7 bases, with 20 bases left in between. PCR used 60 Vbeta primers and 13 Jbeta primers. In the original analysis: Unique TCR beta chains numbered around 80 million in a later analysis, with 10 million to 14 million shared. TCRdb's table, derived via immunoSEQ multiplex PCR, lists solely in-frame clones and lacks some. The V and J calls and clone size are taken from that table; D and trimming were inferred from the DNA. The table shows 140,000 to 150,000 clones, with approximately 65% occurring only once. The data were taken from a study of cytomegalovirus exposure and HLA in healthy donors. Study-wide findings and caveats: An analysis done earlier found most TCR beta V segments productive about 90% or about 30% of the time. The analysis excluded some indistinguishable V segments, including TRBV6-2 and TRBV6-3. HLA alleles showed associations with 15,000 to 20,000 TCR beta sequences in a later analysis, at a 0.05 false discovery rate.

Sequenced: PBMCs. This chain connects TRBV28 to TRBJ1-5; D is perhaps TRBD1 (6 bases). The source of this sequence is a woman in her sixties in good health and CMV-seronegative. The CDR3 nucleotides read TGTGCCAGCAGTTCACCGGGGGGGCAGATCGGGCAGCCCCAGCATTTT. It encodes CASSSPGGQIGQPQHF.